These T cell receptor beta chains were read from a single sample in a study of a mutant IDH1 vaccine in newly diagnosed glioma. Using immunoSEQ multiplex PCR, the repertoire was profiled, and TCRdb retains in-frame clones only, with some absent. The sample has about 56,000 clones; over 80% are singletons. These receptors' antigens are unknown. The sample here was PBMCs, taken from a glioma patient whose treatment included an IDH1 peptide vaccine. Receptor source: a man aged 40-50 years with glioma. Each CDR3 is given with its conserved first and last residue. A D gene is named only where the DNA matches it firmly. Not all rows give a size; the values are once, few, many and, for expanded clones, a class.

TRBJ1-4	TRBV27	-	-	TGTGCCACCGGGGTATCCTACGAAAAACTGTTTTTT	CATGVSYEKLFF
TRBJ2-3	TRBV5-4	-	-	TGTGCCAGCAGAGCCCGGGGCACAGATACGCAGTATTTT	CASRARGTDTQYF
TRBJ2-1	TRBV11-2	TRBD2	-	TGTGCCAGCAGCGCCAGACTAGCGGGAGGGGGTGAGCAGTTCTTC	CASSARLAGGGEQFF
TRBJ1-1	TRBV21-1	-	-	TGTGCCAGCAGCAAGGAGGGGAGGAACACTGAAGCTTTCTTT	CASSKEGRNTEAFF
TRBJ2-5	TRBV7-9	-	-	TGTGCCAGCAGCTTATCAGTGGTCAGGGAGACCCAGTACTTC	CASSLSVVRETQYF
TRBJ1-2	TRBV28	-	-	TGTGCCGCTCGCCCTGGACATGGCTACACCTTC	CAARPGHGYTF
TRBJ1-2	TRBV7-2	-	-	TGTGCCAGCAGCTTAGCGCGAGAAATTGGCTACACCTTC	CASSLAREIGYTF
TRBJ2-1	TRBV5-6	-	-	TGTGCCAGCAGCTTGGCCTGGGGTGGGGTCTACAACGGGCCCCAGTTCTTC	CASSLAWGGVYNGPQFF
TRBJ2-5	TRBV7-2	-	-	TGTGCCAGCAGCTTATCTTATGGGGTAGAGACCCAGTACTTC	CASSLSYGVETQYF
TRBJ1-2	TRBV7-9	TRBD1	few	TGTGCCAGCGGGTGGACAGGGGACCTCTATGGCTACACCTTC	CASGWTGDLYGYTF
TRBJ2-6	TRBV6-5	-	-	TGTGCCAGCAGTGGAAGGACCTCTGGGGCCAACGTCCTGACTTTC	CASSGRTSGANVLTF
TRBJ2-2	TRBV10-3	-	-	TGTGCCATCAGTGATTTAAGGACCACCGGGGAGCTGTTTTTT	CAISDLRTTGELFF
TRBJ2-6	TRBV5-1	-	-	TGCGCCAGCAGCTTAGGTAGCTCTGGGGCCAACGTCCTGACTTTC	CASSLGSSGANVLTF
TRBJ2-3	TRBV4-2	-	-	TGTGCCAGCAGCCAGGGAGCGGGCCCTTATAGCACAGATACGCAGTATTTT	CASSQGAGPYSTDTQYF
TRBJ1-4	TRBV18	-	-	TGTGCCAGCTCACCACCGTTTGAAAAACTGTTTTTT	CASSPPFEKLFF
TRBJ2-2	TRBV9	TRBD1	-	TGTGCCAGCAGCGGGGGACAGGGGAGAACCGGGGAGCTGTTTTTT	CASSGGQGRTGELFF
TRBJ2-1	TRBV19	-	-	TGTGCCAGTAGTCATTACAATGAGCAGTTCTTC	CASSHYNEQFF
TRBJ2-7	TRBV27	TRBD2	-	TGTGCCAGCAGTTCTCAAGCGGGAGGAAGCTACGAGCAGTACTTC	CASSSQAGGSYEQYF
TRBJ2-3	TRBV4-1	-	-	TGCGCCAGCAGCCAAGTTCCGGATACGCAGTATTTT	CASSQVPDTQYF
TRBJ2-7	TRBV6-4	-	-	TGTGCCAGCAGTGACCCACAGGGGACTCTCTACGAGCAGTACTTC	CASSDPQGTLYEQYF
TRBJ2-7	TRBV7-6	-	-	TGTGCCAGCAGCTTAGCCCCGGGAGCGGAGGACGACGAGCAGTACTTC	CASSLAPGAEDDEQYF
TRBJ2-2	TRBV5-6	-	once	TGTGCCAGCAGGGGGCGGGGTACCGGGGAGCTGTTTTTT	CASRGRGTGELFF
TRBJ2-5	TRBV7-6	-	once	TGTGCCAGCAGCTCCCCCAGTCAAGAGACCCAGTACTTC	CASSSPSQETQYF
TRBJ2-1	TRBV4-2	TRBD2	-	TGTGCCAGCAGCCAACCGGTGTGGGGGCCGGGACTAGCGATAAATGAGCAGTTCTTC	CASSQPVWGPGLAINEQFF
TRBJ2-1	TRBV4-1	TRBD1	-	TGCGCCAGCAGCCAAGTGGTTGGACAGGGGTATGAGCAGTTCTTC	CASSQVVGQGYEQFF
TRBJ1-1	TRBV19	-	-	TGTGCCAGTAGGTCCCAGGGGCACATGAACACTGAAGCTTTCTTT	CASRSQGHMNTEAFF
TRBJ2-5	TRBV11-2	-	few	TGTGCCAGCAGCCCCCATGAGACCCAGTACTTC	CASSPHETQYF
TRBJ1-4	TRBV28	-	once	TGTGCCAGCAGTCGCTTTTGGAGGGCTCTTAATGAAAAACTGTTTTTT	CASSRFWRALNEKLFF
TRBJ1-4	TRBV9	-	-	TGTGCCAGCAGCGCCCCCCACGACAGGCTCGGCGAAAAACTGTTTTTT	CASSAPHDRLGEKLFF
TRBJ2-1	TRBV19	TRBD2	-	TGTGCCAGTAGTGACGCGCTAGCGGGAGGGCCCTGGGCCCGCAATGAGCAGTTCTTC	CASSDALAGGPWARNEQFF
TRBJ1-2	TRBV6-1	TRBD1	-	TGTGCCAGCAGAACAGGGGGCGTTAACTATGGCTACACCTTC	CASRTGGVNYGYTF
TRBJ2-3	TRBV7-9	-	-	TGTGCCAGCAGCACGGGGACGGTTGACACAGATACGCAGTATTTT	CASSTGTVDTDTQYF
TRBJ2-7	TRBV5-1	-	-	TGCGCCAGCAGCTTGGGGAGCGGAACCTACGAGCAGTACTTC	CASSLGSGTYEQYF
TRBJ2-1	TRBV29-1	-	-	TGCAGCGTTGAAGATAGTGAGCAGTTCTTC	CSVEDSEQFF
TRBJ2-4	TRBV10-3	-	few	TGTGCCATCAGTGAACTAGGGGGAGGGCCCAAAAACATTCAGTACTTC	CAISELGGGPKNIQYF
TRBJ2-3	TRBV5-1	TRBD1	-	TGCGCCAGCAGCCTACAGGGGGCAAGAACAGATACGCAGTATTTT	CASSLQGARTDTQYF
TRBJ1-5	TRBV27	-	-	TGTGCCAGCAGTCCCGGACTCAATCAGCCCCAGCATTTT	CASSPGLNQPQHF
TRBJ2-7	TRBV5-1	TRBD1	-	TGCGCCAGCAGCTACAGGGGCGGAGCCTACGAGCAGTACTTC	CASSYRGGAYEQYF
TRBJ2-7	TRBV28	TRBD1	-	TGTGCCAGCAGTTCCACAGGGGTGACGGAAGAGCAGTACTTC	CASSSTGVTEEQYF
TRBJ2-1	TRBV10-3	-	-	TGTGCCATCAGTGAGAACGAGAGGAATGAGCAGTTCTTC	CAISENERNEQFF
TRBJ1-1	TRBV28	-	-	TGTGCCAGCAGTCAATGGGACGGCTCAAATGAAGCTTTCTTT	CASSQWDGSNEAFF
TRBJ1-4	TRBV7-9	-	-	TGTGCCAGCAGCACCGGACAGTCCCCTAATGAAAAACTGTTTTTT	CASSTGQSPNEKLFF
TRBJ2-7	TRBV4-3	-	-	TGCGCCAGCAGCCAAGATAGCGGAGTAGGTAGGGAGCAGTACTTC	CASSQDSGVGREQYF
TRBJ2-5	TRBV7-2	-	-	TGTGCCAGCAGCTCTGCGGGTAGGGGGGAGACCCAGTACTTC	CASSSAGRGETQYF
TRBJ2-5	TRBV29-1	-	once	TGCAGCGTTGAAGCCTTACAGGGAAGAGAGACCCAGTACTTC	CSVEALQGRETQYF
TRBJ1-1	TRBV27	-	once	TGTGCCAGCAGTTTAGCGGGGAACACTGAAGCTTTCTTT	CASSLAGNTEAFF
TRBJ2-7	TRBV5-1	TRBD2	-	TGCGCCAGCAGCTTGAGTGTTGCGGGAGGTTACGAGCAGTACTTC	CASSLSVAGGYEQYF